This T cell receptor (beta chain) was sequenced in a study of shared clonotypes between healthy human individuals. Clones were read by immunoSEQ multiplex PCR, and TCRdb kept only the in-frame ones, dropping some. This sample yields under 1,100,000 clones, of which about four fifths are seen a single time; around 0.6% belongs to the top ten. Findings and caveats of the study: Relative to their counterparts shared across all four donors, non-shared clonotypes exhibited diminished generation probabilities. Sampling used blood alone; tissue repertoires probably differ.

The CDR3 is 15 amino acids. J gave up 1 base and V 4 bases, and 5 bases lay outside the gene matches. The germline gives CDR1 SGHRS, CDR2 YFSETQ. In regard to this clone: The antigen is undetermined. This specimen includes other DNA sequences encoding the same CDR3.

The rearrangement uses TRBV5-1 and TRBJ2-1; 7 bases are shared with TRBD2. The TCR originated in a man aged 18 to 29 in good health. Some clones in this sample may be carry-over from other donors' samples. Sequenced input: memory CD4+ T cells from PBMCs. Subset specified: CD45RA-negative fraction. As DNA, the CDR3 is TGCGCCAGCAGCCTGGCGGGAGATTCCTACAATGAGCAGTTCTTC. This codes for CASSLAGDSYNEQFF.